This T cell receptor (beta chain) derives from a study of shared clonotypes between healthy human individuals. Study-level points and caveats: Represented diversity, genetic and exposure-history alike, was limited by few donors. Some naive CD4 clonotypes, roughly 4.5%, turned up in common across a few donors.

On this clone itself: The antigen is unknown. Other nucleotide sequences in the sample specify the same CDR3.

The table came from immunoSEQ multiplex PCR; TCRdb's copy has only in-frame clones and leaves some out. The profile shows hundreds of thousands of clones, around 72% of them singletons. V dropped 0 bases and J dropped 0 bases, with 8 bases sitting between them. The germline gives CDR1 SGHAT, CDR2 FQNNGV. CDR3 length: 16 amino acids. J is TRBJ1-4 and V is TRBV11-2, with D hard to call. Sequencing was performed on memory CD4+ T cells sorted from blood. As for subset: CD45RA-negative fraction. The sequence derives from a woman between 25 and 40 years old in good health. The DNA of the CDR3 is TGTGCCAGCAGCTTAGACAGAGATGCAACTAATGAAAAACTGTTTTTT. It specifies CASSLDRDATNEKLFF.